The 13 T cell receptor beta chains reported below all come from one sample, sequenced in a study of blood T cell repertoires in COVID-19. Measured with immunoSEQ multiplex PCR; TCRdb has only the in-frame clones, and not every one. The table has 95,000 to 150,000 clones, about 80% seen once. The sequenced sample was peripheral blood. Every receptor here comes from a human donor in a cohort sampled during active COVID-19.

This chain joins TRBV5-8 and TRBJ2-3; no definite D call. Germline lookup yields CDR1 SGHTS and CDR2 YDEGEE. V was clipped by 0 bases and J by 5 bases, with 4 bases between them. The CDR3 spans 12 residues. The CDR3 spells CASSLDRDTQYF. CDR3 coding DNA: TGTGCCAGCAGCTTGGACAGAGATACGCAGTATTTT.

V gene TRBV11-2 combines with J gene TRBJ2-5; D call uncertain. This CDR3 contains 17 residues. The germline gives CDR1 SGHAT, CDR2 FQNNGV. The V end was cut by 5 bases, the J end by 7 bases, with 26 bases between. The CDR3 here is CASSPEGMAGMYATQYF. DNA of the CDR3: TGTGCCAGCAGCCCAGAAGGAATGGCAGGAATGTATGCGACCCAGTACTTC.

The rearrangement links TRBV28 to TRBJ1-2, with 7 bases fitting TRBD1. CDR1 is MDHEN and CDR2 is SYDVKM in the germline V gene. The CDR3 is made up of 14 amino acids. With V trimmed by 6 bases and J by 2 bases, 6 bases remained unmatched. CDR3 amino acids: CASRRRDSNYGYTF. CDR3 in DNA: TGTGCCAGCAGACGCCGGGACAGCAACTATGGCTACACCTTC.

As to this clone: The germline gene is not matched at one end of the junction; a read error may be the cause. The rearrangement joins TRBV2 to TRBJ2-2; 7 bases agree with TRBD2. The CDR3 spans 15 residues. From germline, CDR1 is SNHLY and CDR2 FYNNEI. This CDR3 reads CASCEAGPDTGELFF. Here the CDR3 DNA reads TGTGCCAGCTGTGAAGCGGGGCCTGACACCGGGGAGCTGTTTTTT.

This clone has a handful of counts. The chain couples TRBV2 to TRBJ1-3, with a possible D match to TRBD1 (6 bases). From germline, CDR1 is SNHLY and CDR2 FYNNEI. Trimming took 4 bases from V and 0 from J, leaving 7 bases between them. The CDR3 contains 14 residues. CDR3: CASSVDSSGNTIYF. Written as DNA, the CDR3 is TGTGCCAGCAGTGTGGACAGCTCTGGAAACACCATATATTTT.

This clone appeared once. This chain uses TRBV5-6 with TRBJ2-3; 8 bases match TRBD1. The germline gives CDR1 SGHDT, CDR2 YYEEEE. V lost 4 bases and J lost 0; bases outside the gene matches: 7. This CDR3 spans 16 amino acids. CDR3 loop: CASSVGGQGSTDTQYF. CDR3 nucleotides: TGTGCCAGCAGCGTCGGAGGACAGGGAAGCACAGATACGCAGTATTTT. The entire variable domain, with the rest obtained from reference TRBV5-6 and TRBJ2-3, is as follows: DAGVTQSPTHLIKTRGQQVTLRCSPKSGHDTVSWYQQALGQGPQFIFQYYEEEERQRGNFPDRFSGHQFPNYSSELNVNALLLGDSALYLCASSVGGQGSTDTQYFGPGTRLTVL.

The V call is TRBV6-5, the J call TRBJ1-2, with D perhaps TRBD1 (6 bases). This CDR3 has 14 amino acids. V was clipped by 7 bases and J by 3 bases, with 15 bases between them. CDR1 and CDR2 from the germline V gene are MNHEY and SVGAGI. CDR3 region: CASNPDSYDYGYTF. Here the CDR3 DNA reads TGTGCCAGCAACCCGGACAGTTACGACTATGGCTACACCTTC.

In this sample, this clone turned up a few times. V gene TRBV11-1 combines with J gene TRBJ2-1; tentatively, D is TRBD2 (6 bases). Trimming shortened V by 5 bases and J by 2 bases, and 16 bases separated the two germline ends. This CDR3 region has 16 residues. CDR1 and CDR2 (germline): SGHAT, FQDESV (reference sequence). This chain's CDR3 is CASSVGSSVAYNEQFF. DNA of the CDR3: TGTGCCAGCAGCGTAGGGTCTAGCGTGGCCTACAATGAGCAGTTCTTC.

The chain links TRBV4-1 to TRBJ2-1; 8 bases are a match to TRBD1. Germline CDR1 MGHRA, CDR2 YSYEKL. The CDR3 extends over 14 amino acids. V was pared by 4 bases and J by 4 bases, with 3 bases of the junction left unmatched. Here the CDR3 DNA reads TGCGCCAGCAGCCCTGGACAGGGTTACAATGAGCAGTTCTTC. Translation: CASSPGQGYNEQFF.

This clone was observed at least ten times. The rearrangement uses TRBV5-5 and TRBJ1-1, with no clear D. This CDR3 region has 14 residues. Trimming removed 3 bases at V and 0 bases at J, with 9 bases between. In germline, CDR1 is SGHKS, CDR2 YYEKEE (reference sequence). The CDR3 DNA sequence: TGTGCCAGCAGCTCTCCTCTTGTGAACACTGAAGCTTTCTTT. Encoded protein: CASSSPLVNTEAFF.

This clone was seen a single time. The J gene is TRBJ2-5, the V gene TRBV9; 10 bases map to TRBD2. CDR1 and CDR2 from the germline V gene are SGDLS and YYNGEE. The CDR3 runs to 15 residues. The V and J ends lost 4 bases and 1 base, in that order; junction bases with no gene match: 4. The CDR3 nucleotides read TGTGCCAGCAGCCCGAGGACTAGCGGCCAAGAGACCCAGTACTTC. Its translation: CASSPRTSGQETQYF. Based on the CDR3 plus reference TRBV9 and TRBJ2-5, the full variable domain is DSGVTQTPKHLITATGQRVTLRCSPRSGDLSVYWYQQSLDQGLQFLIQYYNGEERAKGNILERFSAQQFPDLHSELNLSSLELGDSALYFCASSPRTSGQETQYFGPGTRLLVL.

The chain combines TRBV6-2 or TRBV6-3 with TRBJ1-5; maybe TRBD1 (6 bases). The CDR3 length is 17 residues. The V end lost 4 bases, the J end lost 1 base, and 17 bases lay between the germline ends. CDR1 and CDR2 from the germline V gene are MNHEY and SVGEGT. The chain's CDR3 is CASSFYTGGASNQPQHF. In nucleotides, the CDR3 is TGTGCCAGCAGTTTCTATACTGGGGGGGCCAGCAATCAGCCCCAGCATTTT.

This clone showed up just once. The chain uses TRBV6-5 and TRBJ2-7, with 10 bases aligning to TRBD1. CDR3 size: 15 residues. The trim removed 7 bases at V and 2 bases at J, leaving 8 bases unmatched. The V gene's germline CDR1 is MNHEY and CDR2 SVGAGI. CDR3 bases: TGTGCCAGCAACCCCTTGGGACAGGGGCCCTACGAGCAGTACTTC. Translating gives CASNPLGQGPYEQYF.